The 9 T cell receptor beta chains in this list originate from one sample, sequenced in a study of T cells in Graves' hyperthyroidism and ophthalmopathy. Template material for amplifying TCR beta CDR3 regions consisted of RNA transcripts. Researchers ran a first-round RT-PCR on the TCR CDR3 using the HTBI primer set. TCRdb reanalysed the multiplex PCR reads using MiXCR and keeps one entry per CDR3 protein. Seen here are a few hundred thousand distinct CDR3 sequences, approximately 17% observed once, and the top ten hold roughly two fifths. Material: blood. These receptors all stem from a man younger than 35 with Graves' ophthalmopathy.

The sample holds many counts of this clonotype. The chain combines TRBV2 with TRBJ2-3; 8 bases fit TRBD1. Germline values: CDR1 SNHLY, CDR2 FYNNEI. This CDR3 has 15 residues. The V and J ends lost 8 bases and 2 bases, in that order; junction bases with no gene match: 9. The DNA for the CDR3 is TGTGCCAGCCGTCCCGGGACAGGAACCACAGATACGCAGTATTTT. Its translation is CASRPGTGTTDTQYF.

The chain uses TRBV6-1 and TRBJ2-1, with D hard to call. V dropped 6 bases and J dropped 0 bases, with 12 bases sitting between them. The CDR3 covers 15 residues. Germline loops: CDR1 MNHNS, CDR2 SASEGT. The CDR3 DNA reads as TGTGCCAGCAGACATATCTTTAGCTCCTACAATGAGCAGTTCTTC. This gives the protein CASRHIFSSYNEQFF.

This clonotype was seen only a few times. This chain joins TRBV5-1 and TRBJ1-2; 9 nucleotides agree with TRBD1. The CDR3 runs to 18 residues. Losses at the gene ends were 4 bases for V and 1 base for J; bases not matched to a gene: 14. Germline-derived CDR1 and CDR2 are SGHRS and YFSETQ. DNA for the CDR3: TGCGCCAGCAGCCTTCCCCAAGACAGGGGGTCTCTTAACTATGGCTACACCTTC. This sequence encodes CASSLPQDRGSLNYGYTF.

This clonotype was counted at least ten times. The V call is TRBV2, the J call TRBJ1-5; the D gene is possibly TRBD1 (5 bases). The CDR3 covers 16 residues. Between the trimmed V and J ends, which lost 6 bases and 7 bases, there was a span of 22 bases. Germline V lookup: CDR1 SNHLY, CDR2 FYNNEI. The CDR3 DNA sequence: TGTGCCAGCAGGGCGCCTCTTAGGGGCTCGCTCCAGCCCCAGCATTTT. Translation gives CASRAPLRGSLQPQHF.

This clonotype was recorded at least ten times. The chain combines TRBV11-2 with TRBJ2-7; D is perhaps TRBD1 (6 bases). This CDR3 spans 16 amino acids. Looked up from germline, CDR1 is SGHAT and CDR2 is FQNNGV. The V end lost 1 base, the J end lost 4 bases, and 17 bases lay between the germline ends. CDR3 amino acids: CASSLVFGRGWYEQYF. The CDR3, as DNA: TGTGCCAGCAGCTTAGTATTCGGCAGGGGCTGGTACGAGCAGTACTTC.

The rearrangement links TRBV7-9 to TRBJ2-1, with 16 bases lining up with TRBD2. This CDR3 has 17 amino acids. Trimming removed 4 bases from V and 8 bases from J; junction bases left unmatched: 8. CDR1 SEHNR and CDR2 FQNEAQ come from the germline V gene (reference sequence). CDR3 sequence: CASSYIGTSGGGHEQFF. The CDR3 nucleotides read TGTGCCAGCAGCTACATCGGGACTAGCGGGGGGGGCCATGAGCAGTTCTTC. Combining the CDR3 with reference TRBV7-9 and TRBJ2-1 gives the whole variable domain DTGVSQNPRHKITKRGQNVTFRCDPISEHNRLYWYRQTLGQGPEFLTYFQNEAQLEKSRLLSDRFSAERPKGSFSTLEIQRTEQGDSAMYLCASSYIGTSGGGHEQFFGPGTRLTVL.

In DNA form, the CDR3 reads TGTGCCAGTAGTCCGCGGGACAGGTTGCGAAATCAGCCCCAGCATTTT. This encodes CASSPRDRLRNQPQHF. The J gene is TRBJ1-5, the V gene TRBV19; 8 bases line up with TRBD1. Germline CDR1 and CDR2: LNHDA and SQIVND (reference sequence). The CDR3 covers 16 residues. The ends lost 5 bases at V and 4 bases at J; junction bases unmatched: 10.

The genes are TRBV7-2 and TRBJ2-3, with 9 bases identical to TRBD2. Germline loops: CDR1 SGHTA, CDR2 FQGNSA. The J segment lost 8 bases and the V segment lost 1 base, leaving 7 bases of the junction unmatched. This CDR3 region has 15 residues. The chain's CDR3 is CASSLGGGGGGTQYF. Here the CDR3 DNA reads TGTGCCAGCAGCTTAGGCGGGGGGGGGGGAGGTACGCAGTATTTT.

This clonotype was detected many times. This chain connects TRBV12-3 or TRBV12-4 to TRBJ2-5; 8 bases are a match to TRBD1. This CDR3 is built from 14 residues. V trimming: 2 bases; J trimming: 4 bases; junction bases outside the gene matches: 3. In nucleotides, the CDR3 is TGTGCCAGCAGTTTAAGGACAGGGTTAGAGACCCAGTACTTC. This sequence encodes CASSLRTGLETQYF.